What follows are 30 T cell receptor beta chains derived from one specimen sequenced in a study of T cell responses to AZD1222 COVID-19 vaccine. Profiling relied on immunoSEQ multiplex PCR, and the TCRdb table lists in-frame clones only, not all of them. The sample contains 80,000 to 100,000 clones, approximately 91% of which appear only once. The specimen comprised peripheral blood, sampled on day 0 of AZD1222 vaccination. Every receptor here comes from an adult in good health.

The chain recombines TRBV7-7 with TRBJ2-3, with TRBD2 matching 8 bases. CDR3 length: 15 residues. The germline CDR1 and CDR2 sequences are SSHAT and FNYEAQ (reference sequence). The ends lost 5 bases at V and 3 bases at J; junction bases unmatched: 7. CDR3: CASSPGLGGTDTQYF. The DNA for the CDR3 is TGTGCCAGCAGCCCGGGACTAGGCGGGACAGATACGCAGTATTTT.

J is TRBJ2-1 and V is TRBV7-3, with D perhaps TRBD1 (6 bases). The CDR3 extends over 15 amino acids. CDR1 is SGHTA, CDR2 FQGTGA, per germline. V was trimmed by 0 bases and J by 8 bases, leaving 14 bases between them. CDR3 loop: CASSLTGTTGHEQFF. In nucleotides, the CDR3 is TGTGCCAGCAGCTTAACGGGGACCACAGGGCATGAGCAGTTCTTC. Full variable domain (outside the CDR3, taken from reference TRBV7-3 and TRBJ2-1): GAGVSQTPSNKVTEKGKYVELRCDPISGHTALYWYRQSLGQGPEFLIYFQGTGAADDSGLPNDRFFAVRPEGSVSTLKIQRTERGDSAVYLCASSLTGTTGHEQFFGPGTRLTVL.

This chain joins TRBV4-1 and TRBJ2-1; 8 nucleotides line up with TRBD1. Looked up from germline, CDR1 is MGHRA and CDR2 is YSYEKL. The CDR3 has 16 amino acids. The trim removed 0 bases at V and 4 bases at J, leaving 5 bases unmatched. In DNA, the CDR3 is TGCGCCAGCAGCCAAGACCCGGACAGGGAATACAATGAGCAGTTCTTC. The encoded protein is CASSQDPDREYNEQFF.

This clone came up a few times. The V call is TRBV19, the J call TRBJ1-5; D perhaps matches TRBD1 (5 bases). The CDR3 has 15 residues. Germline lookup yields CDR1 LNHDA and CDR2 SQIVND (reference sequence). V was trimmed by 4 bases and J by 10 bases, leaving 20 bases between them. DNA for the CDR3: TGTGCCAGTAGTACCTTGGACGGCCAGGGACCTCCCCAGCATTTT. Translated, it gives CASSTLDGQGPPQHF.

Points on this clone: In the same sample, other DNA sequences code for this CDR3. The chain recombines TRBV24-1 with TRBJ2-3, with TRBD1 as a possible D gene (5 bases). Germline loops: CDR1 KGHDR, CDR2 SFDVKD. Trimming stripped 7 bases from V and 0 bases from J, with 13 bases between. This CDR3 has 15 residues. This CDR3 reads CATSDTGWSTDTQYF. For the CDR3, the DNA is TGTGCCACCAGCGATACAGGATGGAGCACAGATACGCAGTATTTT.

This chain links TRBV5-6 with TRBJ2-2, with D possibly TRBD1 on 6 matching bases. Between the trimmed V and J ends, which lost 1 base and 11 bases, there was a span of 12 bases. The CDR3 is 13 residues long. CDR1 is SGHDT, CDR2 YYEEEE, per germline. CDR3 coding DNA: TGTGCCAGCAGCTTGCCCCAGGGGCGAGAGCTGTTTTTT. This translates into CASSLPQGRELFF.

The CDR3 is CASSSVSGGTQYF. CDR3 DNA sequence: TGTGCCAGCAGCTCCGTGTCGGGAGGGACCCAGTACTTC. This sequence joins TRBV5-8 and TRBJ2-5; 7 nucleotides line up with TRBD2. With 3 bases clipped from V and 7 bases from J, the junction kept 6 bases outside the gene matches. Germline CDR1 is SGHTS and CDR2 is YDEGEE. The CDR3 spans 13 residues.

This chain links TRBV28 with TRBJ2-1; 10 positions agree with TRBD1. Germline CDR1 MDHEN, CDR2 SYDVKM. Losses at the gene ends were 3 bases for V and 6 bases for J; bases not matched to a gene: 8. The CDR3 is 16 amino acids. The CDR3 spells CASSFFWRTGGNEQFF. CDR3 nucleotides: TGTGCCAGCAGTTTCTTCTGGCGGACAGGGGGCAATGAGCAGTTCTTC. Filled out from reference TRBV28 and TRBJ2-1, the complete variable domain reads DVKVTQSSRYLVKRTGEKVFLECVQDMDHENMFWYRQDPGLGLRLIYFSYDVKMKEKGDIPEGYSVSREKKERFSLILESASTNQTSMYLCASSFFWRTGGNEQFFGPGTRLTVL.

The chain joins TRBV21-1 to TRBJ2-2. TRBV21-1 is noted as a pseudogene. CDR3 size: 15 residues. CDR3 protein: CASSAGHSNTGELFF. The CDR3 nucleotides read TGTGCCAGCAGCGCGGGACATTCGAACACCGGGGAGCTGTTTTTT.

The chain is built from TRBV5-1 and TRBJ2-1; possible D gene TRBD1, 6 bases. CDR1 is SGHRS, CDR2 YFSETQ, per germline. Trimming pared 2 bases from V and 4 bases from J, leaving 13 bases between. The CDR3 is 15 amino acids. The CDR3 sequence: CASSFTGPPYNEQFF. DNA for the CDR3: TGCGCCAGCAGCTTCACAGGGCCTCCTTACAATGAGCAGTTCTTC.

V usage is TRBV20-1 and J usage is TRBJ1-1; 7 bases match TRBD1. The CDR3 is 15 residues long. With 3 bases clipped from V and 1 base from J, the junction kept 8 bases outside the gene matches. Germline V gene data show CDR1 as DFQATT and CDR2 as SNEGSKA (reference sequence). In DNA, the CDR3 is TGCAGTGCTAGTACCCCGCAGGGGGGGAACACTGAAGCTTTCTTT. Its protein is CSASTPQGGNTEAFF.

The chain has TRBV18 and TRBJ1-5; D call uncertain. The germline V gene has CDR1 KGHSH and CDR2 LQKENI. This CDR3 contains 15 residues. V lost 2 bases and J 4 bases, leaving 12 bases between the germline ends. CDR3 nucleotides: TGTGCCAGCTCACCAACCCTCTCTTATAATCAGCCCCAGCATTTT. It yields the protein CASSPTLSYNQPQHF.

CDR3 region: CASSYGTKEAPLHF. Written as DNA, the CDR3 is TGTGCCAGCAGTTACGGGACAAAAGAGGCACCCCTCCACTTT. The chain couples TRBV27 to TRBJ1-6, with D perhaps TRBD1 (6 bases). Trimming removed 4 bases from V and 11 bases from J, with 15 bases in between. In germline, CDR1 is MNHEY, CDR2 SMNVEV (reference sequence). The CDR3 runs to 14 residues.

The chain combines TRBV19 with TRBJ2-2; D is uncertain. The CDR3 length is 12 residues. Germline CDR1 and CDR2: LNHDA and SQIVND (reference sequence). Trimming took off 7 bases at V and 4 bases at J, with 7 bases between the two ends. In DNA form, the CDR3 reads TGTGCCAGTACTTTGGGCACCGGGGAGCTGTTTTTT. It codes for CASTLGTGELFF.

The gene calls are TRBV27 and TRBJ2-7, with D possibly being TRBD2 (5 bases). The CDR3 runs 13 residues. Trimming shortened V by 3 bases and J by 5 bases, and 11 bases separated the two germline ends. Germline V gene data show CDR1 as MNHEY and CDR2 as SMNVEV (reference sequence). CDR3 bases: TGTGCCAGCAGTTTTGTGGGAGCAAACGAGCAGTACTTC. Residues: CASSFVGANEQYF.

The CDR3 loop is CASSVTSGRGNEQFF. The CDR3 bases are TGCGCCAGCAGTGTTACTAGCGGGAGGGGGAATGAGCAGTTCTTC. The V and J genes are TRBV10-1 and TRBJ2-1; 13 bases fit TRBD2. Germline V gene data show CDR1 as WNHNN and CDR2 as SYGVQD (reference sequence). After removal of 4 bases from V and 7 bases from J, the junction contained 4 bases not matched to a gene. CDR3 length: 15 residues.

DNA for the CDR3: TGTGCCTGGAGTATGGGGGGCTTTGGGCAGCCCCAGCATTTT. Translation gives CAWSMGGFGQPQHF. The chain employs TRBV30 and TRBJ1-5; D is possibly TRBD1 (6 bases). This CDR3 spans 14 amino acids. Trimming pared 2 bases from V and 7 bases from J, leaving 15 bases between. Germline CDR1 is GTSNPN and CDR2 is SVGIG (reference sequence).

This chain connects TRBV5-5 to TRBJ1-1, with 7 bases matching TRBD1. CDR1 SGHKS and CDR2 YYEKEE come from the germline V gene (reference sequence). The V gene end was trimmed by 5 bases and the J gene end by 1 base; junction bases not matched to a gene: 5. The CDR3 runs 14 residues. The CDR3 spells CASSTGTANTEAFF. Written as DNA, the CDR3 is TGTGCCAGCAGTACCGGGACAGCGAACACTGAAGCTTTCTTT.

The chain uses TRBV10-3 and TRBJ2-6; 13 bases match TRBD2. Germline V gene data show CDR1 as ENHRY and CDR2 as SYGVKD. The CDR3 is 16 residues long. Unmatched junction bases numbered 1, after V lost 6 bases and J lost 2 bases. CDR3 DNA sequence: TGTGCCATCAGCGGACTAGCGGGAGCTGGGGCCAACGTCCTGACTTTC. It is translated as CAISGLAGAGANVLTF.

The rearrangement links TRBV28 to TRBJ2-7, with D perhaps matching TRBD2 (7 bases). The CDR3 loop spans 14 amino acids. V shed 4 bases and J shed 3 bases, with 13 bases lying between them. From germline, CDR1 is MDHEN and CDR2 SYDVKM. CDR3 residues: CASSSWGGSYEQYF. The CDR3 DNA reads as TGTGCCAGCAGTTCGTGGGGGGGCAGCTACGAGCAGTACTTC.

The chain recombines TRBV2 with TRBJ1-6; 8 bases are shared with TRBD1. Germline CDR1 and CDR2: SNHLY and FYNNEI. V trimming: 4 bases; J trimming: 9 bases; junction bases outside the gene matches: 5. CDR3 length: 14 amino acids. In nucleotides, the CDR3 is TGTGCCAGCAGTGCAACAGGGGGGGGTTCACCCCTCCACTTT. This encodes CASSATGGGSPLHF.

V is TRBV7-2 and J is TRBJ1-5, with TRBD1 as a possible D gene (6 bases). Germline values: CDR1 SGHTA, CDR2 FQGNSA. Deletions cut 5 bases from V and 5 bases from J, with 13 bases between. The CDR3 runs to 14 residues. The CDR3 loop reads CASSPWTADQPQHF. CDR3 coding DNA: TGTGCCAGCAGCCCTTGGACAGCTGATCAGCCCCAGCATTTT.

This CDR3 reads CASSLAGGNQPQHF. DNA of the CDR3: TGTGCCAGCAGCTTAGCGGGGGGTAATCAGCCCCAGCATTTT. This chain uses TRBV7-9 with TRBJ1-5; TRBD1 is a possible D gene (5 bases). The CDR3 consists of 14 residues. Trimming pared 0 bases from V and 4 bases from J, leaving 7 bases between. The germline V gene has CDR1 SEHNR and CDR2 FQNEAQ (reference sequence). The variable domain in full, with the rest retrieved from reference TRBV7-9 and TRBJ1-5, is DTGVSQNPRHKITKRGQNVTFRCDPISEHNRLYWYRQTLGQGPEFLTYFQNEAQLEKSRLLSDRFSAERPKGSFSTLEIQRTEQGDSAMYLCASSLAGGNQPQHFGDGTRLSIL.

This clone was recorded once. The CDR3 DNA is TGTGCCAGCAGCGGTACAGGGTGGGGCGAGCAGTACTTC. Protein sequence: CASSGTGWGEQYF. The genes are TRBV9 and TRBJ2-7, with D possibly TRBD1 on 6 matching bases. Germline values: CDR1 SGDLS, CDR2 YYNGEE. The CDR3 has 13 amino acids. Trimming took off 3 bases at V and 6 bases at J, with 13 bases between the two ends.

CDR3 residues: CASSSGSVGLTYEQYF. The CDR3 DNA reads as TGCGCCAGCAGCTCCGGATCAGTGGGACTTACCTACGAGCAGTACTTC. This chain links TRBV5-1 with TRBJ2-7; D may be TRBD2 (6 bases). In germline, CDR1 is SGHRS, CDR2 YFSETQ. V lost 3 bases and J lost 2, with 18 bases in between. This CDR3 contains 16 residues.

The V gene is TRBV3-1 (or the pseudogene TRBV3-2), the J gene TRBJ2-3; TRBD1 matches 9 bases. This CDR3 region has 14 residues. Germline assignment: CDR1 LGHDT and CDR2 YNNKEL (reference sequence). V dropped 7 bases and J dropped 1; count of bases not matched to a gene: 3. CDR3 DNA sequence: TGTGCCAGCACCCGGGACAGGGGCACAGATACGCAGTATTTT. It yields the protein CASTRDRGTDTQYF.

The sample holds one count of this clone. Written as DNA, the CDR3 is TGTGCCAGCAGCTTCCCCGCGGGCGAGCAGTACTTC. Protein sequence: CASSFPAGEQYF. The rearrangement uses TRBV5-6 and TRBJ2-7; the D gene is possibly TRBD2 (5 bases). Germline CDR1 and CDR2: SGHDT and YYEEEE. Deletions cut 2 bases from V and 6 bases from J, with 9 bases between. The CDR3 contains 12 residues.

J is TRBJ1-1 and V is TRBV7-3; D uncertain. In germline, CDR1 is SGHTA, CDR2 FQGTGA. Trimming took off 5 bases at V and 1 base at J, with 11 bases between the two ends. The CDR3 is made up of 14 amino acids. The CDR3 is CASSLTDGNTEAFF. The CDR3 region has the DNA TGTGCCAGCAGCCTCACAGACGGGAACACTGAAGCTTTCTTT.

J is TRBJ2-1 and V is TRBV24-1, with TRBD1 matching 10 bases. V lost 4 bases and J lost 4; bases outside the gene matches: 6. The CDR3 loop spans 16 amino acids. Germline V gene lookup returns CDR1 KGHDR and CDR2 SFDVKD. As DNA, the CDR3 is TGTGCCACCAGTGACCCCGGGACAGGGGCTTACAATGAGCAGTTCTTC. It codes for CATSDPGTGAYNEQFF.

Concerning this clone: Relative to the germline gene, one junction end is altered; a read error may explain this. The gene calls are TRBV7-9 and TRBJ2-1; 10 nucleotides match TRBD2. The CDR3 totals 18 residues. In germline, CDR1 is SEHNR, CDR2 FQNEAQ (reference sequence). The CDR3 DNA follows: TGTGCCAGCACCTTAGGGCGCAGCGGGAGGGTGCTCTACAATGAGCAGTTCTTC. This translates into CASTLGRSGRVLYNEQFF.